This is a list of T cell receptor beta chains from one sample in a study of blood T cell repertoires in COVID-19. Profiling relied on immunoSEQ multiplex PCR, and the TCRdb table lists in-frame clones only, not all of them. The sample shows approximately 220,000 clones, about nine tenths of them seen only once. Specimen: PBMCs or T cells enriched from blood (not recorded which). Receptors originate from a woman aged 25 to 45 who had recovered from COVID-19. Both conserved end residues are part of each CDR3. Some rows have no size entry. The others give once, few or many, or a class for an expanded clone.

CASSLVQGANEKLFF | . | 15 | TRBV7-9
CASSERVENSPLHF | . | 14 | TRBV10-1
CASRQGRRETQYF | . | 13 | TRBV12-3/TRBV12-4
CASTIENDQPQHF | . | 13 | TRBV6-5
CASSDGIEGSFYNEQFF | . | 17 | TRBV2
CASSGQGLYGYTF | . | 13 | TRBV12-3/TRBV12-4
CASSLGDRAEGYTF | once | 14 | TRBV7-9
CASSQELMGLYGEAFF | once | 16 | TRBV4-3
CASSLGTSGNTGELFF | . | 16 | TRBV5-1
CASSGIVVAETQYF | . | 14 | TRBV3-1/TRBV3-2
CASSLVGGAEAFF | . | 13 | TRBV5-6
CSVPNNLQRAHSNQPQHF | . | 18 | TRBV29-1
CASSQPSGSEQFF | many | 13 | TRBV4-1
CASSIGTGDVYEQYF | . | 15 | TRBV19
CASSHPRGRETQYF | . | 14 | TRBV11-3